The sequence of this T cell receptor beta chain was determined in a study of T cell responses to AZD1222 COVID-19 vaccine. This CDR3 is 12 amino acids long. Germline CDR1 is MDHEN and CDR2 is SYDVKM. With 2 bases removed from V and 10 bases from J, the gap between germline ends came to 11 bases. Some clones are missing from TCRdb's copy, which holds only in-frame ones; the method was immunoSEQ multiplex PCR. The table includes around 200,000 clones, under 95% detected once. Findings and caveats of the study: Repertoires were obtained solely post-peak T cell response.

Details on this clone: Its antigen is currently unknown.

The rearrangement links TRBV28 to TRBJ1-1; D may be TRBD1 (6 bases). The sequence derives from an adult who received the AZD1222 COVID-19 vaccine. The sample consisted of peripheral blood, taken 28 days after the second AZD1222 dose. This chain's CDR3 is CASSLHGGGAFF. CDR3 bases: TGTGCCAGCAGTTTACATGGGGGCGGAGCTTTCTTT.